This record concerns one TCR beta chain sequence. MiXCR, run by TCRdb on the RT-PCR reads, gives a single entry per CDR3 protein. This table has about 540,000 distinct CDR3 sequences, around 25% appearing once. The source of the sample is a study of response to subunit inactivated influenza vaccine. The CDR3 runs to 17 residues. Unmatched junction bases numbered 9, after V lost 1 base and J lost 2 bases. CDR1 LGHNA and CDR2 YNFKEQ come from the germline V gene. The same sample was also studied in work on T cells expressing NK-cell markers. According to that study: The authors made TCR beta cDNA libraries by 5'RACE template switching. This switching added a universal primer site and UMIs. Underlying the TCR beta repertoires were sorted CD3+CD56+NKG2C+, CD3+CD56+NKG2C- and CD3+CD56-NKG2C+ T cells. Of eight sequenced donors, seven were HCMV-seropositive and one HCMV-seronegative. Several experiments added an anti-gamma-delta TCR antibody to sort only alpha-beta TCR T cells. One observes that, in several donors, these clonotypes were also the leading ones within the CD3+CD56-NKG2C+ fraction.

The material sequenced was CD4+ T cells sorted from PBMCs, taken roughly 13 days after vaccination. The rearrangement uses TRBV4-2 and TRBJ2-7, with 9 positions matching TRBD2. The origin of this receptor is a man aged 50-60 years who received an inactivated influenza vaccine. In nucleotides, the CDR3 is TGTGCCAGCAGCCAAGGGTCGGCTAGCGGGATACCCTACGAGCAGTACTTC. Its translation is CASSQGSASGIPYEQYF.